The rows below give T cell receptor beta chains drawn from one sample of a study of a mutant IDH1 vaccine in newly diagnosed glioma. Their antigens are not known. The assay was immunoSEQ multiplex PCR, and TCRdb's table has in-frame clones only and misses some. The sample contains 50,000 to 65,000 clones, 70% to 90% of which appear only once. The source material was PBMCs, sampled from a glioma patient whose treatment included an IDH1 peptide vaccine. Every receptor here comes from a man aged 40-49 years with glioma. The CDR3 runs from the conserved cysteine through the conserved F or W. The D gene is left open where the match is weak. Clone size, where shown, is once, few, many, or a class for clones that have expanded.

j_call: TRBJ2-7
d_call: NA
clone_size: NA
v_call: TRBV9
cdr3_aa: CASSVGGSYEQYF
cdr3_nt: TGTGCCAGCAGCGTAGGGGGTTCCTACGAGCAGTACTTC

j_call: TRBJ2-7
d_call: NA
clone_size: NA
v_call: TRBV5-4
cdr3_aa: CASSPPPGTVYEQYF
cdr3_nt: TGTGCCAGCAGCCCACCTCCCGGGACCGTCTACGAGCAGTACTTC

j_call: TRBJ1-2
d_call: NA
clone_size: NA
v_call: TRBV20-1
cdr3_aa: CSAVDPWGYTF
cdr3_nt: TGCAGTGCTGTGGACCCGTGGGGCTACACCTTC

j_call: TRBJ2-2
d_call: TRBD1
clone_size: NA
v_call: TRBV2
cdr3_aa: CASRDRGRTGELFF
cdr3_nt: TGTGCCAGCAGGGACAGGGGGAGGACCGGGGAGCTGTTTTTT

j_call: TRBJ1-5
d_call: NA
clone_size: NA
v_call: TRBV19
cdr3_aa: CASKTAVDSNQPQHF
cdr3_nt: TGTGCCAGTAAAACGGCGGTGGATAGCAATCAGCCCCAGCATTTT

j_call: TRBJ2-1
d_call: TRBD2
clone_size: once
v_call: TRBV27
cdr3_aa: CASSPPSSGRGHEQFF
cdr3_nt: TGTGCCAGCAGTCCCCCCTCTAGCGGGAGAGGTCATGAGCAGTTCTTC

j_call: TRBJ2-1
d_call: TRBD2
clone_size: NA
v_call: TRBV4-1
cdr3_aa: CASSQEGSGRAYNEQFF
cdr3_nt: TGCGCCAGCAGCCAAGAAGGCAGCGGGAGGGCCTACAATGAGCAGTTCTTC

j_call: TRBJ1-1
d_call: NA
clone_size: NA
v_call: TRBV18
cdr3_aa: CASSLTSGRDTEAFF
cdr3_nt: TGTGCCAGCTCACTAACGTCAGGGCGGGACACTGAAGCTTTCTTT

j_call: TRBJ2-5
d_call: NA
clone_size: NA
v_call: TRBV6-5
cdr3_aa: CASSYGGTPGTQYF
cdr3_nt: TGTGCCAGCAGTTACGGGGGTACCCCGGGGACCCAGTACTTC

j_call: TRBJ2-1
d_call: TRBD2
clone_size: NA
v_call: TRBV6-6
cdr3_aa: CASSSGTSGRAAFF
cdr3_nt: TGTGCCAGCAGTTCCGGGACTAGCGGGAGGGCCGCCTTCTTC

j_call: TRBJ2-6
d_call: NA
clone_size: once
v_call: TRBV19
cdr3_aa: CASKQVSGANVLTF
cdr3_nt: TGTGCCAGTAAGCAGGTGTCTGGGGCCAACGTCCTGACTTTC

j_call: TRBJ1-5
d_call: NA
clone_size: once
v_call: TRBV7-6
cdr3_aa: CASSPTGNQPQHF
cdr3_nt: TGTGCCAGCAGCCCGACAGGCAATCAGCCCCAGCATTTT

j_call: TRBJ2-3
d_call: NA
clone_size: NA
v_call: TRBV19
cdr3_aa: CASRQGRATDTQYF
cdr3_nt: TGTGCCAGTAGGCAGGGTAGAGCCACAGATACGCAGTATTTT

j_call: TRBJ2-3
d_call: NA
clone_size: NA
v_call: TRBV11-3
cdr3_aa: CASSSQDTQYF
cdr3_nt: TGTGCCAGCAGCTCCCAAGATACGCAGTATTTT

j_call: TRBJ1-1
d_call: NA
clone_size: NA
v_call: TRBV4-2
cdr3_aa: CASSQEPTGLNTEAFF
cdr3_nt: TGTGCCAGCAGCCAAGAACCGACAGGATTGAACACTGAAGCTTTCTTT

j_call: TRBJ1-2
d_call: NA
clone_size: NA
v_call: TRBV25-1
cdr3_aa: CASSEPGAVGSRGYTF
cdr3_nt: TGTGCCAGCAGTGAACCAGGTGCGGTAGGCAGTCGGGGCTACACCTTC

j_call: TRBJ2-1
d_call: NA
clone_size: NA
v_call: TRBV6-5
cdr3_aa: CASSRAREQFF
cdr3_nt: TGTGCCAGCAGTCGGGCGAGAGAGCAGTTCTTC

j_call: TRBJ1-5
d_call: NA
clone_size: NA
v_call: TRBV19
cdr3_aa: CASSMENGGSFSNQPQHF
cdr3_nt: TGTGCCAGTAGTATGGAGAACGGGGGGTCCTTTAGCAATCAGCCCCAGCATTTT

j_call: TRBJ1-4
d_call: TRBD1
clone_size: NA
v_call: TRBV2
cdr3_aa: CAGNQDRVGSNEKLFF
cdr3_nt: TGTGCCGGCAATCAGGACAGGGTTGGGTCTAATGAAAAACTGTTTTTT

j_call: TRBJ1-4
d_call: NA
clone_size: NA
v_call: TRBV27
cdr3_aa: CASSSWATNEKLFF
cdr3_nt: TGTGCCAGCAGTTCCTGGGCCACTAATGAAAAACTGTTTTTT

j_call: TRBJ1-5
d_call: TRBD1
clone_size: NA
v_call: TRBV19
cdr3_aa: CASSRGQANQPQHF
cdr3_nt: TGTGCCAGTAGCCGGGGACAGGCTAATCAGCCCCAGCATTTT

j_call: TRBJ1-5
d_call: NA
clone_size: once
v_call: TRBV18
cdr3_aa: CASSAGTGVTQPQHF
cdr3_nt: TGTGCCAGCTCAGCGGGGACGGGGGTGACTCAGCCCCAGCATTTT

j_call: TRBJ2-1
d_call: NA
clone_size: NA
v_call: TRBV20-1
cdr3_aa: CSAMAFNEQFF
cdr3_nt: TGCAGTGCTATGGCCTTTAATGAGCAGTTCTTC

j_call: TRBJ1-2
d_call: TRBD1
clone_size: NA
v_call: TRBV6-6
cdr3_aa: CASSSTGQAYGYTF
cdr3_nt: TGTGCCAGCAGCTCCACCGGACAGGCCTATGGCTACACCTTC

j_call: TRBJ2-5
d_call: NA
clone_size: NA
v_call: TRBV28
cdr3_aa: CASSSFRGPIYDGQYF
cdr3_nt: TGTGCCAGCAGTTCGTTCCGGGGACCGATTTACGATGGGCAGTACTTC

j_call: TRBJ2-2
d_call: NA
clone_size: few
v_call: TRBV5-6
cdr3_aa: CASSSTRELFF
cdr3_nt: TGTGCCAGCAGCTCGACCCGGGAGCTGTTTTTT

j_call: TRBJ2-3
d_call: NA
clone_size: NA
v_call: TRBV2
cdr3_aa: CASSGGGDTQYF
cdr3_nt: TGTGCCAGCAGTGGAGGGGGAGATACGCAGTATTTT

j_call: TRBJ2-7
d_call: TRBD2
clone_size: NA
v_call: TRBV28
cdr3_aa: CASSLPSGRGRGEQYF
cdr3_nt: TGTGCCAGCAGTTTGCCCAGCGGGAGGGGTCGAGGCGAGCAGTACTTC

j_call: TRBJ1-3
d_call: NA
clone_size: NA
v_call: TRBV12-2
cdr3_aa: CASPIGGDTGNTIYF
cdr3_nt: TGTGCAAGTCCTATCGGAGGGGACACTGGAAACACCATATATTTT